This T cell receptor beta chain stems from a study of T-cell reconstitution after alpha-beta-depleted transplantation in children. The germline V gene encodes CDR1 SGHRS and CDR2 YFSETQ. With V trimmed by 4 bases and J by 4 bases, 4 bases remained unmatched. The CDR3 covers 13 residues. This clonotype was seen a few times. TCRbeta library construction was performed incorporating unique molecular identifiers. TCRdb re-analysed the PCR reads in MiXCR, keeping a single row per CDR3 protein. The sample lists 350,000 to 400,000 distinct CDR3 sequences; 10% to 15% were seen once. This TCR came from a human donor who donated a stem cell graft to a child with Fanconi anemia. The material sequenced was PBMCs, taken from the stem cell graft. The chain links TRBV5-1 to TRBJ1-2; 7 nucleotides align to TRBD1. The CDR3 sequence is CASSAGQTYGYTF. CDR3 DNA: TGCGCCAGCAGCGCGGGACAGACCTATGGCTACACCTTC.